Listed below are T cell receptor beta chains from one sample, sequenced in a study of T cells in tuberculosis. Repertoires were generated with immunoSEQ multiplex PCR, while TCRdb's copy carries only in-frame clones and drops some. This sample has some 49,000 clones, with about 95% found just once. The material was PBMCs, obtained at tuberculosis diagnosis. The receptors derive from an adult with tuberculosis. Each CDR3 is given with its conserved first and last residue. D genes are given only for firm matches.

-,TRBV2,CASNRGRQETQYF
TRBD1,TRBV2,CASQGDQEQFF
-,TRBV21-1,CASPRRGLASNEQFF
TRBD2,TRBV19,CASRVAGGPTDTQYF
TRBD2,TRBV7-9,CASSFWREFYEQFF
TRBD2,TRBV10-3,CAIDRASGGTDTQYF
TRBD1,TRBV5-6,CASSLLGQGARETQYF
-,TRBV2,CASSGRQVMDEQYF
-,TRBV5-1,CASSFGGQYTEAFF
-,TRBV28,CASKYTSTKSEAFF
-,TRBV4-3,CASSPYSRANVLTF
TRBD2,TRBV9,CASSVGASGNDEYF